This TCR beta chain was identified during a study of T cell repertoires in cytomegalovirus infection. The table lists this clonotype with a few counts. What it recognizes is unknown. Overall study results and limits: What dominated the ex vivo response were HLA-C-restricted CMV-specific TCR beta clonotypes.

From germline, CDR1 is KGHSH and CDR2 LQKENI. Trimming shortened V by 5 bases and J by 3 bases, and 11 bases separated the two germline ends. There are 13 residues in the CDR3. TCRdb independently ran MiXCR on the reads; one entry per CDR3 protein. The table lists 110,000 or so distinct CDR3 sequences, 30% of them singletons, with around 41% in the top ten. This TCR came from a human donor in good health (CMV status not recorded). Some clones in this sample may be carry-over from other donors' samples. The sequencing here drew on CD8+ T cells from cultured PBMCs, taken from culture after CMV antigen stimulation. The chain combines TRBV18 with TRBJ2-7; the D call may be TRBD1 or TRBD2 (5 bases each). CDR3 region: CASSAGALYEQYF. The DNA for the CDR3 is TGTGCCAGCTCAGCCGGGGCCCTCTACGAGCAGTACTTC.